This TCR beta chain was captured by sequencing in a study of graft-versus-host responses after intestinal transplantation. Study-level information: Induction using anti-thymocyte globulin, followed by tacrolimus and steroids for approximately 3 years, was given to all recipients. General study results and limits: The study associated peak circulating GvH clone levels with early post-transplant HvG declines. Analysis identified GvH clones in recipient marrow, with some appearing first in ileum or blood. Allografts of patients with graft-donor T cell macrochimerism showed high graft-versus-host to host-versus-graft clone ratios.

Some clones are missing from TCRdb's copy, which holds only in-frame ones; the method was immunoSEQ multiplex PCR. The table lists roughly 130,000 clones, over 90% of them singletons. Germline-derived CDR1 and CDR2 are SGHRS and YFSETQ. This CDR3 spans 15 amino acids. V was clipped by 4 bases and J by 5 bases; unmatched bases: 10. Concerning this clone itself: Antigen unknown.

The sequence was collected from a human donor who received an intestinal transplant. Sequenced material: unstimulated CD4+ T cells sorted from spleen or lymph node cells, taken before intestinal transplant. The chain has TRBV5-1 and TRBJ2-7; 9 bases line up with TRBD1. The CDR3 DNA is TGCGCCAGCAGCAATACCGGGACAGGGTACGACGAGCAGTACTTC. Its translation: CASSNTGTGYDEQYF.